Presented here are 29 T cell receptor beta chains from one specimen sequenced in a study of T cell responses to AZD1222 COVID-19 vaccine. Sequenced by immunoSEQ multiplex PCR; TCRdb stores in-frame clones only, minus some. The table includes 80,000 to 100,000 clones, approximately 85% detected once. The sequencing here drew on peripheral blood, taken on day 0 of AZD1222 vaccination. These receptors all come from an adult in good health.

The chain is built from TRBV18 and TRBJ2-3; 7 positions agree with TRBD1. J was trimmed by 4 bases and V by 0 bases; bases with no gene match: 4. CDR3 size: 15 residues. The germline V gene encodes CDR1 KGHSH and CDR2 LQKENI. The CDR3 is CASSPPGTAADTQYF. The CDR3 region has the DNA TGTGCCAGCTCACCACCCGGGACAGCTGCAGATACGCAGTATTTT.

The CDR3 here is CASSLDSGTQYF. The DNA for the CDR3 is TGTGCCAGCAGCTTAGATTCAGGGACCCAGTACTTC. The chain has TRBV11-2 and TRBJ2-5, with no clear D. V gave up 0 bases and J gave up 7 bases, with 6 bases separating them. This CDR3 has 12 amino acids. Germline V gene sequence: CDR1 SGHAT, CDR2 FQNNGV.

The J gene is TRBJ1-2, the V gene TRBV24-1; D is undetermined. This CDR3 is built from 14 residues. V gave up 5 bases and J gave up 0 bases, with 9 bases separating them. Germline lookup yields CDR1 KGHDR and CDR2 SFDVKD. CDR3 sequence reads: CATSGPSSNYGYTF. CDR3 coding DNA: TGTGCCACCAGTGGCCCAAGCTCTAACTATGGCTACACCTTC.

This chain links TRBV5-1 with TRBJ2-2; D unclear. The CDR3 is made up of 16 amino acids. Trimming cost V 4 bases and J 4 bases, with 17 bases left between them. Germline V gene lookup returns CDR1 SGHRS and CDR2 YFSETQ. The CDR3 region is CASSPQGTLGTGELFF. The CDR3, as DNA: TGCGCCAGCAGCCCACAAGGAACCCTCGGCACCGGGGAGCTGTTTTTT. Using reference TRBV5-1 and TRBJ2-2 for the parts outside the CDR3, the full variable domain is KAGVTQTPRYLIKTRGQQVTLSCSPISGHRSVSWYQQTPGQGLQFLFEYFSETQRNKGNFPGRFSGRQFSNSRSEMNVSTLELGDSALYLCASSPQGTLGTGELFFGEGSRLTVL.

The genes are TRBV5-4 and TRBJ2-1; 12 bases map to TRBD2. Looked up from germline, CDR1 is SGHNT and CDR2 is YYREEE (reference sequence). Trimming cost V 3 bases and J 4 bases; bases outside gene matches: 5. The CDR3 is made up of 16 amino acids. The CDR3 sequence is CASSSRTSGTYNEQFF. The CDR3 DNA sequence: TGTGCCAGCAGCTCTAGGACTAGCGGGACGTACAATGAGCAGTTCTTC.

The DNA for the CDR3 is TGTGCCAGCAGCCCTTTCGACAACGAAGCTTTCTTT. Protein product: CASSPFDNEAFF. The chain combines TRBV6-2 or TRBV6-3 with TRBJ1-1; no firm D call. Germline CDR1 and CDR2: MNHEY and SVGEGT. This CDR3 has 12 residues. V was pared by 6 bases and J by 8 bases, with 13 bases between.

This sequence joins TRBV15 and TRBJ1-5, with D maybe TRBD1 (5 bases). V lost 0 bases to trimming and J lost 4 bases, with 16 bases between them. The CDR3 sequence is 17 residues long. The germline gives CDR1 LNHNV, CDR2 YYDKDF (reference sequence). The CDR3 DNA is TGTGCCACCAGCAGAGATAACAGTGGGGGGGAGAATCAGCCCCAGCATTTT. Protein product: CATSRDNSGGENQPQHF.

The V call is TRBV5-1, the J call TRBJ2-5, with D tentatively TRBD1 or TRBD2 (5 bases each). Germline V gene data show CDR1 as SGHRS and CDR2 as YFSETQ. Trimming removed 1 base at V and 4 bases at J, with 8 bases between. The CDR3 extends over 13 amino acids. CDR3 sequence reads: CASSLYGGETQYF. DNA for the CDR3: TGCGCCAGCAGCTTGTATGGGGGAGAGACCCAGTACTTC.

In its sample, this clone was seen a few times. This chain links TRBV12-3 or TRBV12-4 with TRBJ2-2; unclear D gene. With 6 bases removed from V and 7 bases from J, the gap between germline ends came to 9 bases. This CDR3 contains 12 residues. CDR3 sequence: CASSPLGGELFF. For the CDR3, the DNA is TGTGCCAGCAGCCCCTTAGGCGGGGAGCTGTTTTTT.

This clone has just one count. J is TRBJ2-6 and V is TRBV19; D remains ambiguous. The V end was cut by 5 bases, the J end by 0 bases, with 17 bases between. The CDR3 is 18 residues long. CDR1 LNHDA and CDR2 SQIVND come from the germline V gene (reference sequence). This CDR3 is CASSLSADYPSGANVLTF. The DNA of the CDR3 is TGTGCCAGTAGTCTTTCGGCGGATTACCCCTCTGGGGCCAACGTCCTGACTTTC.

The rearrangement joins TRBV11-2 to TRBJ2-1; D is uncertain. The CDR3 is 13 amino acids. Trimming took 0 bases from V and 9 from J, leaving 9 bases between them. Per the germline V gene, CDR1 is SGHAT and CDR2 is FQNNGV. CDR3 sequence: CASSLDRLGEQFF. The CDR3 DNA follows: TGTGCCAGCAGCTTAGATCGACTCGGTGAGCAGTTCTTC.

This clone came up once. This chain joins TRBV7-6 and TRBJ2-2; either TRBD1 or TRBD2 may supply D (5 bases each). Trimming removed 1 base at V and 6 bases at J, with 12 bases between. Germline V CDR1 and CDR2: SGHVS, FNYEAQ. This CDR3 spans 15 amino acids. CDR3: CASSLEGEKSGELFF. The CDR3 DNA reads TGTGCCAGCAGCTTAGAAGGGGAGAAATCCGGGGAGCTGTTTTTT.

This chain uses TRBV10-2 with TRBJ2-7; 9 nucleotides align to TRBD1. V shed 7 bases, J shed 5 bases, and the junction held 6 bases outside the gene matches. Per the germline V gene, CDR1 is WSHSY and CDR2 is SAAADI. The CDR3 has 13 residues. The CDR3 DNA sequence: TGCGCCAGCACGGGACAGGGTACGAACGAGCAGTACTTC. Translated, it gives CASTGQGTNEQYF.

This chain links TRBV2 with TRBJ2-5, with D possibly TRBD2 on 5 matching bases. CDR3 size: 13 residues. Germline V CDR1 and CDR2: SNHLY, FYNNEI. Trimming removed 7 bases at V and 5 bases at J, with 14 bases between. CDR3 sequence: CASTVTSWETQYF. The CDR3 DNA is TGTGCCAGCACCGTTACTAGTTGGGAGACCCAGTACTTC.

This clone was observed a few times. This CDR3 reads CASSMTAYNQPQHF. CDR3 coding DNA: TGTGCCAGTAGTATGACAGCCTACAATCAGCCCCAGCATTTT. This chain joins TRBV19 and TRBJ1-5; D perhaps matches TRBD1 (5 bases). Germline V lookup: CDR1 LNHDA, CDR2 SQIVND (reference sequence). Trimming cost V 3 bases and J 3 bases, with 9 bases left between them. The CDR3 spans 14 residues.

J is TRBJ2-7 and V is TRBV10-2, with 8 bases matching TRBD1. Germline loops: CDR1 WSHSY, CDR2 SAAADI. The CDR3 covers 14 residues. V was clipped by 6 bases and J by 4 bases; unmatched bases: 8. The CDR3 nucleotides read TGCGCCAGCAGGTCAGGGGGCCTTTCGTACGAGCAGTACTTC. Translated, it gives CASRSGGLSYEQYF.

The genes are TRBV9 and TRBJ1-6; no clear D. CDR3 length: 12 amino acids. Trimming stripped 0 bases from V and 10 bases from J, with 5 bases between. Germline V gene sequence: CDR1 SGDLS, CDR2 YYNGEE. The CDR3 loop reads CASSVGGSPLHF. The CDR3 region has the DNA TGTGCCAGCAGCGTAGGTGGGTCACCCCTCCACTTT. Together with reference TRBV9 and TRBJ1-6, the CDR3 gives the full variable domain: DSGVTQTPKHLITATGQRVTLRCSPRSGDLSVYWYQQSLDQGLQFLIQYYNGEERAKGNILERFSAQQFPDLHSELNLSSLELGDSALYFCASSVGGSPLHFGNGTRLTVT.

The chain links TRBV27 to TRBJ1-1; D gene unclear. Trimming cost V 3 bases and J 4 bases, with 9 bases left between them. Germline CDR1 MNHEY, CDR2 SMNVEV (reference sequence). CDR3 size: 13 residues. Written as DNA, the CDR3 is TGTGCCAGCAGTTTGAGGGAGACCACTGAAGCTTTCTTT. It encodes CASSLRETTEAFF.

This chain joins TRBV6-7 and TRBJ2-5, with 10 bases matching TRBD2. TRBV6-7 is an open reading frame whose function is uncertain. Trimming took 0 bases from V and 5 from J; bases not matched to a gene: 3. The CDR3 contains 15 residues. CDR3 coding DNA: TGTGCCAGCAGTTACTCGCCTAGCGGGAGTGAGACCCAGTACTTC. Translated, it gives CASSYSPSGSETQYF.

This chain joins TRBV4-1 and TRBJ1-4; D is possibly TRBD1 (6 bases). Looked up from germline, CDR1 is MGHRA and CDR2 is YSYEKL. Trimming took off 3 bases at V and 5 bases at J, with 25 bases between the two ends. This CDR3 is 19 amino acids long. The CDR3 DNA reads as TGCGCCAGCAGCCATCAAATAAAGAAGCGGGACAAGGGGAATGAAAAACTGTTTTTT. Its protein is CASSHQIKKRDKGNEKLFF.

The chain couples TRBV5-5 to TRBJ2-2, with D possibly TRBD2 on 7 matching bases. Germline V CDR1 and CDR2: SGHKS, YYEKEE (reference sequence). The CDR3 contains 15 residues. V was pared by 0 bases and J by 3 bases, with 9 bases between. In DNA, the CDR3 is TGTGCCAGCAGCTTGGAGGGGGGGGACACCGGGGAGCTGTTTTTT. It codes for CASSLEGGDTGELFF.

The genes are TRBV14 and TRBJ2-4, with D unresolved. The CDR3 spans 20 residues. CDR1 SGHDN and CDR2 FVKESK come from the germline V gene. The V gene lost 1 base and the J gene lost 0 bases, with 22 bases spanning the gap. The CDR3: CASSQVSLGLGGIAKNIQYF. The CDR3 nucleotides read TGTGCCAGCAGCCAAGTCAGTCTTGGTTTGGGTGGAATAGCCAAAAACATTCAGTACTTC.

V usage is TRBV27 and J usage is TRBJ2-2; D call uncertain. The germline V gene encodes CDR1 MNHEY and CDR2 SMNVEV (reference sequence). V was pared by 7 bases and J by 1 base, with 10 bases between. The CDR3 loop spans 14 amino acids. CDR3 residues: CASMIVKNTGELFF. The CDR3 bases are TGTGCCAGCATGATAGTGAAGAACACCGGGGAGCTGTTTTTT.

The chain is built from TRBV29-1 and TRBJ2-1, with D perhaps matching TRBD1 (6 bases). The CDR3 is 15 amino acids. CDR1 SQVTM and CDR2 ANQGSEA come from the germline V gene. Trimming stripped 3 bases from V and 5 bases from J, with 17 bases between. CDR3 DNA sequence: TGCAGCGTTGATTACCAAGGGGGATCAGACAATGAGCAGTTCTTC. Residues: CSVDYQGGSDNEQFF.

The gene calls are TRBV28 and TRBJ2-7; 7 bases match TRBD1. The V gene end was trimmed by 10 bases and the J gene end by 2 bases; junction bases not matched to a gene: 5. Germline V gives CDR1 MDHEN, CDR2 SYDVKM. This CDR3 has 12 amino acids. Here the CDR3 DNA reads TGTGCCACCACGGGACAGACCTACGAGCAGTACTTC. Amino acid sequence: CATTGQTYEQYF.

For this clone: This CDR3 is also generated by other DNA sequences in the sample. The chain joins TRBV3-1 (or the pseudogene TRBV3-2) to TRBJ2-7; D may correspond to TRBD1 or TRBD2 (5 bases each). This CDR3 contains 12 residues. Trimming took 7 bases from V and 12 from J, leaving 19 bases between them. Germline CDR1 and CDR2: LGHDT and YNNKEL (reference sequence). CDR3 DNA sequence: TGTGCCAGCACCCAGGGACGCCGAGGCCCGTACTTC. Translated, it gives CASTQGRRGPYF.

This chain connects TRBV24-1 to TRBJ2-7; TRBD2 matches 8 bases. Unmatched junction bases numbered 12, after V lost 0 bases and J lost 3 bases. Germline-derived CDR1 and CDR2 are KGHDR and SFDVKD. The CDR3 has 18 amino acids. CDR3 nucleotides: TGTGCCACCAGTGATTTGGGTCGTTGCGGGAGGACAATCTACGAGCAGTACTTC. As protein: CATSDLGRCGRTIYEQYF.

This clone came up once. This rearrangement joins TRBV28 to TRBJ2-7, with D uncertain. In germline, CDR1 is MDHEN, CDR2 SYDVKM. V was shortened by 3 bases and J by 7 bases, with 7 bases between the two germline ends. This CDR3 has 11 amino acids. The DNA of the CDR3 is TGTGCCAGCAGTTTGTCGAGAGAGCAGTACTTC. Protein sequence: CASSLSREQYF.

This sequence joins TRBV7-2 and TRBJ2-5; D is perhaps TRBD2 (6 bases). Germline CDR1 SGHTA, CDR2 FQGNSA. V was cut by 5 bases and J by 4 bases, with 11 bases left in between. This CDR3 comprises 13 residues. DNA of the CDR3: TGTGCCAGCAGCAGTCAGGAGGGAGAGACCCAGTACTTC. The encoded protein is CASSSQEGETQYF.